The present T cell receptor (beta chain) was sequenced within a study of blood T cell repertoires in COVID-19. Study-level information: PBMCs, B-cell-depleted T cells, or T cells provided the cDNA or gDNA that made up the material.

Germline loops: CDR1 LGHDT, CDR2 YNNKEL (reference sequence). The CDR3 runs 12 residues. V lost 5 bases and J lost 4, with 6 bases in between. The repertoire was sequenced with immunoSEQ multiplex PCR; TCRdb's copy has only in-frame clones and lacks some. The sample consists of nearly 350,000 clones, around 82% of them appearing once. Sequenced: peripheral blood. The clonotype originates from a young man with active or convalescent COVID-19. This chain uses TRBV3-1 (or the pseudogene TRBV3-2) with TRBJ1-3; no clear D. The CDR3 DNA sequence: TGTGCCAGCAGCTTACGGGGAAACACCATATATTTT. The encoded protein is CASSLRGNTIYF.